This T cell receptor (beta chain) was identified during a study of glioma-infiltrating T cells. General observations from the study: Only very few CDR3 sequences appeared in both tissue and blood.

This clonotype was detected a few times. Its antigen is still unknown. Amplification of TCR alpha and beta CDR3 regions from RNA used iRepertoire nested multiplex PCR. TCRdb ran MiXCR on the multiplex PCR reads and lists one entry per CDR3 protein. The data hold 300,000 to 400,000 distinct CDR3 sequences, with roughly two fifths observed a single time. CDR1 is MDHEN, CDR2 SYDVKM, per germline. The CDR3 consists of 16 residues. With 0 bases removed from V and 1 base from J, the gap between germline ends came to 7 bases. The sequence came from a human donor with low-grade glioma or glioblastoma, undergoing nonglioma brain surgery, or in good health (not recorded which). V gene TRBV28 combines with J gene TRBJ2-6; no firm D call. The sequenced material came from glioma tissue, nonneoplastic brain tissue, or PBMCs (not recorded which). In nucleotides, the CDR3 is TGTGCCAGCAGTTTATGGGCTATTTCTGGGGCCAACGTCCTGACTTTC. Encoded protein: CASSLWAISGANVLTF.